These 15 T cell receptor beta chains originate from one sample sequenced in a study of T cells in Graves' hyperthyroidism and ophthalmopathy. Amplification of TCR beta CDR3 regions was performed using RNA transcripts as template. The TCR CDR3 was amplified in a first-round RT-PCR using the HTBI primer set. MiXCR was run by TCRdb on the multiplex PCR reads, yielding one entry per CDR3 protein. The data contain some 350,000 distinct CDR3 sequences, about 16% of them seen just once; the ten biggest clones take up about 20%. Specimen: blood. Receptor source: a woman aged 55-69 years with Graves' ophthalmopathy.

The rearrangement links TRBV7-8 to TRBJ2-5; TRBD2 matches at 7 bases. With 4 bases clipped from V and 5 bases from J, the junction kept 7 bases outside the gene matches. Germline V gene data show CDR1 as SGHVS and CDR2 as FQNEAQ. There are 14 residues in the CDR3. The CDR3 protein is CASSSAGRSETQYF. The DNA of the CDR3 is TGTGCCAGCAGCTCAGCGGGACGGAGTGAGACCCAGTACTTC.

The chain is built from TRBV19 and TRBJ1-2, with TRBD1 as a possible D gene (5 bases). CDR3 length: 14 amino acids. V was clipped by 6 bases and J by 6 bases, with 17 bases between them. The germline V gene encodes CDR1 LNHDA and CDR2 SQIVND (reference sequence). CDR3 region: CASRGDLEWNGYTF. For the CDR3, the DNA is TGTGCCAGTAGGGGGGACCTAGAGTGGAATGGCTACACCTTC.

The chain uses TRBV28 and TRBJ2-5; TRBD2 matches 9 bases. This CDR3 comprises 14 residues. Unmatched junction bases numbered 5, after V lost 7 bases and J lost 2 bases. CDR1 and CDR2 from the germline V gene are MDHEN and SYDVKM. The CDR3 DNA reads as TGTGCCAGCAATGTGGCGGGAGGGCAAGAGACCCAGTACTTC. This gives the protein CASNVAGGQETQYF.

Ten or more counts support this clonotype. The rearrangement uses TRBV20-1 and TRBJ1-5, with a tentative D call TRBD1 (5 bases). Trimming removed 6 bases from V and 3 bases from J, with 9 bases in between. Germline V lookup: CDR1 DFQATT, CDR2 SNEGSKA (reference sequence). The CDR3 has 12 residues. CDR3 in amino acids: CSARQNNQPQHF. In DNA, the CDR3 is TGCAGTGCCAGACAGAACAATCAGCCCCAGCATTTT.

This clonotype was observed many times. V usage is TRBV28 and J usage is TRBJ2-1; possibly TRBD1 or TRBD2 for D (5 bases each). The V gene's germline CDR1 is MDHEN and CDR2 SYDVKM. CDR3 length: 13 amino acids. V was shortened by 7 bases and J by 6 bases, with 13 bases between the two germline ends. For the CDR3, the DNA is TGTGCCAGCACCCACCGGGGCGGCAATGAGCAGTTCTTC. Residues: CASTHRGGNEQFF.

This clonotype has at least ten counts. The chain has TRBV20-1 and TRBJ2-1; TRBD2 agrees at 8 bases. This CDR3 spans 16 amino acids. Germline V lookup: CDR1 DFQATT, CDR2 SNEGSKA (reference sequence). V lost 1 base, J lost 0 bases, and 5 bases stayed unmatched. CDR3 DNA: TGCAGTGCTAGAGTCCCAAGCGGGAGCTCCTACAATGAGCAGTTCTTC. Translating it yields CSARVPSGSSYNEQFF.

This clonotype was counted ten times or more. This sequence joins TRBV7-9 and TRBJ2-7, with 12 positions matching TRBD2. The germline V gene has CDR1 SEHNR and CDR2 FQNEAQ (reference sequence). The CDR3 has 15 amino acids. V lost 5 bases to trimming and J lost 5 bases; unmatched junction nucleotides: 7. The CDR3 sequence is CASSLTSGRSDEQYF. As DNA, the CDR3 is TGTGCCAGCAGCCTGACTAGCGGGAGATCCGACGAGCAGTACTTC.

This clonotype occurred many times. The V and J genes are TRBV20-1 and TRBJ1-3; 7 nucleotides match TRBD1. V lost 6 bases to trimming and J lost 2 bases; unmatched junction nucleotides: 10. The CDR3 covers 15 residues. CDR1 and CDR2 from the germline V gene are DFQATT and SNEGSKA (reference sequence). The CDR3 is CSANPGTATGNTIYF. The DNA of the CDR3 is TGCAGTGCAAACCCCGGGACAGCAACTGGAAACACCATATATTTT.

There are a few counts of this clonotype. The chain employs TRBV19 and TRBJ2-1; D is undetermined. Between the trimmed V and J ends, which lost 6 bases and 5 bases, there was a span of 8 bases. In germline, CDR1 is LNHDA, CDR2 SQIVND (reference sequence). This CDR3 spans 12 amino acids. The CDR3 sequence is CASSSTHNEQFF. Here the CDR3 DNA reads TGTGCCAGTAGCTCAACGCACAATGAGCAGTTCTTC.

CDR3 sequence: CAAKVGGSGNGGELFF. The CDR3 DNA sequence: TGTGCCGCGAAAGTAGGGGGTAGCGGTAATGGCGGGGAGCTGTTTTTT. This chain joins TRBV28 and TRBJ2-2; D possibly uses TRBD1 or TRBD2 (6 bases each). Trimming removed 11 bases at V and 7 bases at J, with 26 bases between. Per the germline V gene, CDR1 is MDHEN and CDR2 is SYDVKM. This CDR3 comprises 16 residues.

This clonotype was recorded at least ten times. The CDR3 DNA reads TGTGCCAGCAGCCAATTACGAGGCACTGAAGCTTTCTTT. Protein: CASSQLRGTEAFF. The V and J genes are TRBV12-3 or TRBV12-4 and TRBJ1-1; D uncertain. This CDR3 has 13 residues. V lost 6 bases to trimming and J lost 4 bases, with 12 bases between them.

This clonotype was recorded many times. The gene calls are TRBV2 and TRBJ2-7; possible D gene TRBD2, 5 bases. Germline loops: CDR1 SNHLY, CDR2 FYNNEI. CDR3 size: 12 residues. Trimming cost V 4 bases and J 3 bases, with 7 bases left between them. The DNA of the CDR3 is TGTGCCAGCAGTGGGAGCGGCTACGAGCAGTACTTC. Translation: CASSGSGYEQYF. The full variable domain, with the rest looked up from reference TRBV2 and TRBJ2-7, is EPEVTQTPSHQVTQMGQEVILRCVPISNHLYFYWYRQILGQKVEFLVSFYNNEISEKSEIFDDQFSVERPDGSNFTLKIRSTKLEDSAMYFCASSGSGYEQYFGPGTRLTVT.

This clonotype appeared many times. The chain is built from TRBV7-9 and TRBJ2-7; TRBD1 is a possible D gene (6 bases). V lost 6 bases, J lost 7 bases, and 13 bases lay in between. This CDR3 is 12 amino acids long. CDR1 is SEHNR, CDR2 FQNEAQ, per germline (reference sequence). As DNA, the CDR3 is TGTGCCAGCAGGCGACAGGATGGGGAGCAGTACTTC. This sequence encodes CASRRQDGEQYF.

This clonotype was detected ten times or more. The chain uses TRBV7-2 and TRBJ2-3; TRBD2 is a possible D gene (5 bases). Trimming took off 1 base at V and 9 bases at J, with 11 bases between the two ends. CDR3 length: 13 residues. The germline V gene encodes CDR1 SGHTA and CDR2 FQGNSA. CDR3 in amino acids: CASSLGGQQTQYF. CDR3 nucleotides: TGTGCCAGCAGCTTAGGAGGGCAGCAGACGCAGTATTTT.

The chain joins TRBV6-6 to TRBJ1-2, with D possibly TRBD1 on 5 matching bases. The CDR3 has 14 amino acids. Trimming removed 2 bases from V and 4 bases from J, with 11 bases in between. Germline V gene sequence: CDR1 MNHNY, CDR2 SVGAGI (reference sequence). The CDR3 reads CASSYLRTTYGYTF. The DNA for the CDR3 is TGTGCCAGCAGTTACCTTCGGACAACCTATGGCTACACCTTC.